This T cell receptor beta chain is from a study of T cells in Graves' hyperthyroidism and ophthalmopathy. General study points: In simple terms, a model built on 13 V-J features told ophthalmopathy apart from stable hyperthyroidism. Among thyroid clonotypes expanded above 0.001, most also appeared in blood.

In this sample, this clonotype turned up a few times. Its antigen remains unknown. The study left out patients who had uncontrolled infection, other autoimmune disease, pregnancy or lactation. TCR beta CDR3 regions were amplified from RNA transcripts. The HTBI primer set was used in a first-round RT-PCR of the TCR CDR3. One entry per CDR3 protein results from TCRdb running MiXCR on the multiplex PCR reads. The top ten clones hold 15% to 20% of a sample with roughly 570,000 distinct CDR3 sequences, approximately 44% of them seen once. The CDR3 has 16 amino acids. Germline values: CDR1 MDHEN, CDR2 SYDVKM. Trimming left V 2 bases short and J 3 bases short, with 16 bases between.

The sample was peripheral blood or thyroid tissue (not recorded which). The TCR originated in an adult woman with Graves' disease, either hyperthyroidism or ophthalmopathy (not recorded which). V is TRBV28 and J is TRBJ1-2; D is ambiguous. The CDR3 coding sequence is TGTGCCAGCAGTTTAGTTTCAGGCAAACTTTACTATGGCTACACCTTC. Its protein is CASSLVSGKLYYGYTF.